The rows below give T cell receptor beta chains drawn from one sample of a study of CD8 T cells in ankylosing spondylitis. TCRdb reprocessed the 5' RACE reads with MiXCR, giving one entry per CDR3 protein. The sample has 35,000 to 50,000 distinct CDR3 sequences; less than 4% are singletons. Input material: blood, either unsorted or a sorted T cell fraction (not recorded which). The receptors were gathered from a male donor with ankylosing spondylitis or in good health (not recorded which). Each CDR3 is given with its conserved first and last residue.

>TRBJ2-5|TRBV9
CASSLGTGGQETQYF
>TRBJ2-1|TRBV9
CASSVNRGGLYNEQFF
>TRBJ1-1|TRBV9
CASSVAGQMNTEAFF
>TRBJ1-2|TRBV9
CASSVDPGGSYGYTF
>TRBJ2-5|TRBV9
CASSARVQHQETQYF
>TRBJ2-3|TRBV9
CASSVGPVADTQYF
>TRBJ2-2|TRBV9
CASSVGTGATGELFF
>TRBJ2-1|TRBV9
CASSASGSAAYNEQFF
>TRBJ2-3|TRBV9
CASSVRGDPSTDTQYF
>TRBJ2-5|TRBV9
CASSVHGLVSETQYF
>TRBJ2-5|TRBV9
CASSGLAGGPETQYF
>TRBJ2-2|TRBV9
CASRLALDGELFF
>TRBJ2-1|TRBV9
CASSVESASYNEQFF
>TRBJ2-3|TRBV9
CASSVGSSGWRTDTQYF
>TRBJ2-5|TRBV9
CASSVGVRQETQYF
>TRBJ2-3|TRBV9
CASSPRTDRQYF
>TRBJ2-3|TRBV9
CASTTTGGSLTDTQYF
>TRBJ2-3|TRBV9
CASNGGLKTDTQYF
>TRBJ1-1|TRBV9
CASSVTAGTDTEAFF
>TRBJ2-5|TRBV9
CASSVDRGRETQYF
>TRBJ1-4|TRBV9
CASSIGQGVNEKLFF
>TRBJ2-3|TRBV9
CASSVNPSDTQYF
>TRBJ2-2|TRBV9
CASSVGSGGSGGELFF
>TRBJ2-3|TRBV9
CASSVGLRSGGPSTDTQYF
>TRBJ2-3|TRBV9
CASSVERGQDTDTQYF
>TRBJ2-3|TRBV9
CASSVSGTSLHHTQYF
>TRBJ2-1|TRBV9
CASSKQVKAGTSVGGVPYNEQFF
>TRBJ2-2|TRBV9
CASSVKPLGTGELFF
>TRBJ1-3|TRBV9
CASSAVEGSGNTIYF
>TRBJ2-1|TRBV9
CASSVGPPSGNEQFF
>TRBJ2-3|TRBV9
CASSVEDSGYGTQYF
>TRBJ2-1|TRBV9
CASSVSDTEQFF
>TRBJ2-2|TRBV9
CASSVAVGGTNTGELFF
>TRBJ1-1|TRBV9
CASSALTGTGDTEAFF
>TRBJ1-4|TRBV9
CASSVSPEQGPRVF
>TRBJ2-1|TRBV9
CASSEDRFF
>TRBJ2-5|TRBV9
CASSVGTSGETQYF
>TRBJ2-5|TRBV9
CASSVAMRETQYF
>TRBJ1-2|TRBV9
CASSVGDASRGGYTF
>TRBJ2-5|TRBV9
CASSLDPNRETQYF
>TRBJ2-3|TRBV9
CASSAIHTDTQYF
>TRBJ2-4|TRBV9
CASSAPGTNIQYF
>TRBJ1-2|TRBV9
CASSVELGANYGYTF
>TRBJ2-1|TRBV9
CASSVAPESGRGNEQFF
>TRBJ2-3|TRBV9
CASSVGPSGGLTDTQYF
>TRBJ1-6|TRBV9
CASSSTGSDNSPLHF
>TRBJ1-5|TRBV9
CASSVEGYQPQHF
>TRBJ2-1|TRBV9
CASSVDTNEQFF
>TRBJ2-5|TRBV9
CASSVGTSPLSETQYF
>TRBJ2-1|TRBV9
CASSLKDRGAYNEQFF
>TRBJ1-4|TRBV9
CASSLFHSATNEKLFF
>TRBJ2-2|TRBV9
CASSLTSGITGELFF
>TRBJ1-1|TRBV9
CASSVVALGTEAFF